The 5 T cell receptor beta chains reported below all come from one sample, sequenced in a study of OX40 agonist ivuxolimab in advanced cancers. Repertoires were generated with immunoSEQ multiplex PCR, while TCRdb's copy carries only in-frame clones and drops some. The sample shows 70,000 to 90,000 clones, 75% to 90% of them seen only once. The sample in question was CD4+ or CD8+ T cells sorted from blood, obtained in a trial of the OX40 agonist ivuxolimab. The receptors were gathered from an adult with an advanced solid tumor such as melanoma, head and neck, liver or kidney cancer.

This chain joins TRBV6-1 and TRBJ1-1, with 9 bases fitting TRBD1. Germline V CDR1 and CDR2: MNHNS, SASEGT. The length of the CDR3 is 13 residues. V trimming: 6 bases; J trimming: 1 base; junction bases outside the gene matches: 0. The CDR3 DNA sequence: TGTGCCAGCAGGACAGGGGGGAACACTGAAGCTTTCTTT. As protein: CASRTGGNTEAFF.

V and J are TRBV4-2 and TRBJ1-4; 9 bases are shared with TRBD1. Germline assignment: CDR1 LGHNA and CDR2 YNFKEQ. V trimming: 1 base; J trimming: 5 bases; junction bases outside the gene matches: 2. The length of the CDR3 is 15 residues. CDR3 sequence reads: CASSQGDRDNEKLFF. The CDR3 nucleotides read TGTGCCAGCAGCCAAGGGGACAGGGACAATGAAAAACTGTTTTTT.

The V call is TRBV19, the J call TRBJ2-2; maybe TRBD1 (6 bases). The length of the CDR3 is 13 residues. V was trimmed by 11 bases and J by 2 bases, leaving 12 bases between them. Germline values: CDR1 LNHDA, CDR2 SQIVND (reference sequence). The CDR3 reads CAYKDSNTGELFF. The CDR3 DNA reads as TGTGCCTATAAGGACAGTAACACCGGGGAGCTGTTTTTT.

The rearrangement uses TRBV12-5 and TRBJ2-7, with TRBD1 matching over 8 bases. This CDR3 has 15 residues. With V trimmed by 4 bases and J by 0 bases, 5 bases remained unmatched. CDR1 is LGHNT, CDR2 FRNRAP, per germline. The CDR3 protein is CASGSRDRISYEQYF. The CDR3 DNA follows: TGTGCTAGTGGTTCGAGGGACAGGATCTCCTACGAGCAGTACTTC. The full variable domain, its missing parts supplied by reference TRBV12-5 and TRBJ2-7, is DARVTQTPRHKVTEMGQEVTMRCQPILGHNTVFWYRQTMMQGLELLAYFRNRAPLDDSGMPKDRFSAEMPDATLATLKIQPSEPRDSAVYFCASGSRDRISYEQYFGPGTRLTVT.

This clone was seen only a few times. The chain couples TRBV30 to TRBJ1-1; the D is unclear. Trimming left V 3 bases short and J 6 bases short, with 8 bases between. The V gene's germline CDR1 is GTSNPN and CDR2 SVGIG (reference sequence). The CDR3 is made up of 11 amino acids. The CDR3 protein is CAWRFGAEAFF. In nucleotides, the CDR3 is TGTGCCTGGAGGTTTGGGGCTGAAGCTTTCTTT. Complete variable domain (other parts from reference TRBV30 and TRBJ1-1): SQTIHQWPATLVQPVGSPLSLECTVEGTSNPNLYWYRQAAGRGLQLLFYSVGIGQISSEVPQNLSASRPQDRQFILSSKKLLLSDSGFYLCAWRFGAEAFFGQGTRLTVV.